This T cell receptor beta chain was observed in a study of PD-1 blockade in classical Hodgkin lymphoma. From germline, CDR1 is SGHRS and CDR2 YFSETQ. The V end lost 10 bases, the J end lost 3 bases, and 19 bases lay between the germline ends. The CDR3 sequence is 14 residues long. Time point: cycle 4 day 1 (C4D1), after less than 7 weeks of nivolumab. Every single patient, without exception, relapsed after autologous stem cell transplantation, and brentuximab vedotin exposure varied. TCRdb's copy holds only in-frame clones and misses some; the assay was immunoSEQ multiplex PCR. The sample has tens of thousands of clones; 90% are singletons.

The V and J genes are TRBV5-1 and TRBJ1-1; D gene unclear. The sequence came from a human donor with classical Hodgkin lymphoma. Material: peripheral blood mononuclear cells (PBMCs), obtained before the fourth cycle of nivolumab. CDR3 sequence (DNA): TGCGCCTCATACACCGGGGATCGGTACACTGAAGCTTTCTTT. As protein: CASYTGDRYTEAFF.